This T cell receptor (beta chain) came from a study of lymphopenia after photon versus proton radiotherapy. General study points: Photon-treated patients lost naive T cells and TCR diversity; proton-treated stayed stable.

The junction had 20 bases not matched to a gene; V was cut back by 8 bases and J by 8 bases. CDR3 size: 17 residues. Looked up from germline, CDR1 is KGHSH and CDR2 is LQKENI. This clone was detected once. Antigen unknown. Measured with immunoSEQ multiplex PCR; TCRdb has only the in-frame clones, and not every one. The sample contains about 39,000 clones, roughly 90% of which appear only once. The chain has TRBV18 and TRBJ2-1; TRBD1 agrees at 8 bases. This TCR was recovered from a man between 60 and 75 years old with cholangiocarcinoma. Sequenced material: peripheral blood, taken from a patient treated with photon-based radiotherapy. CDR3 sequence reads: CASANLPGTGIPDEQFF. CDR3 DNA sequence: TGTGCCAGCGCGAACCTCCCCGGGACAGGTATCCCGGATGAGCAGTTCTTC.